A selection of T cell receptor beta chains follows, all from one sample in a study of blood T cell repertoires in COVID-19. The method was immunoSEQ multiplex PCR; TCRdb's version includes in-frame clones alone and lacks a portion of them. This repertoire shows about 71,000 clones, around nine tenths found once; its top ten account for 2% to 2.5%. The source material was peripheral blood. The receptors stem from a human donor in a cohort sampled during active COVID-19. Both conserved end residues are part of each CDR3. Each record gives: J gene, D gene, V gene, clone size, CDR3 DNA, CDR3 protein. A D gene is named only where the DNA matches it firmly. Where a row states a size, it is once, few, many or the class of an expanded clone; other rows omit it.

j_call: TRBJ1-1; d_call: -; v_call: TRBV12-1; clone_size: -; cdr3_nt: TGTGCCAGCAGCCCTCTCGGGGGGGACAGGGTAGAACCGGTGAACACTGAAGCTTTCTTT; cdr3_aa: CASSPLGGDRVEPVNTEAFF
j_call: TRBJ1-1; d_call: -; v_call: TRBV5-1; clone_size: -; cdr3_nt: TGCGCCAGCAGCTTGGGAACAGGGTATGGGACTGAAGCTTTCTTT; cdr3_aa: CASSLGTGYGTEAFF
j_call: TRBJ1-1; d_call: -; v_call: TRBV7-2; clone_size: few; cdr3_nt: TGTGCCAGCAGCTTAAGTTACGGGAACACTGAAGCTTTCTTT; cdr3_aa: CASSLSYGNTEAFF
j_call: TRBJ1-1; d_call: -; v_call: TRBV2; clone_size: -; cdr3_nt: TGTGCCAGCAGTGGGAGTATAAGTAGGCAGACCAGCGATGAAGCTTTCTTT; cdr3_aa: CASSGSISRQTSDEAFF
j_call: TRBJ2-7; d_call: TRBD1; v_call: TRBV5-6; clone_size: few; cdr3_nt: TGTGCCAGCAGGTTGACAGGGGGGAGCTCCTACGAGCAGTACTTC; cdr3_aa: CASRLTGGSSYEQYF
j_call: TRBJ1-4; d_call: TRBD1; v_call: TRBV2; clone_size: -; cdr3_nt: TGTGCCAGCAGTCCAGGGGGAAATAATGAAAAACTGTTTTTT; cdr3_aa: CASSPGGNNEKLFF
j_call: TRBJ2-3; d_call: TRBD2; v_call: TRBV4-2; clone_size: few; cdr3_nt: TGTGCCAGCAGCCGACTAGCCTACAGCACAGATACGCAGTATTTT; cdr3_aa: CASSRLAYSTDTQYF
j_call: TRBJ1-1; d_call: -; v_call: TRBV3-1/TRBV3-2; clone_size: -; cdr3_nt: TGTGCCAGCAGCCAAGATCCCCCCCTGACAGTGAACACTGAAGCTTTCTTT; cdr3_aa: CASSQDPPLTVNTEAFF
j_call: TRBJ2-3; d_call: TRBD2; v_call: TRBV5-4; clone_size: -; cdr3_nt: TGTGCCAGTGGGACTAGCGGGAAGCTGAGACCAGATACGCAGTATTTT; cdr3_aa: CASGTSGKLRPDTQYF
j_call: TRBJ2-7; d_call: TRBD1; v_call: TRBV24-1; clone_size: -; cdr3_nt: TGTGCCACCAGTGATTCGGACAGGTCTATAATGGAGCAGTACTTC; cdr3_aa: CATSDSDRSIMEQYF
j_call: TRBJ2-5; d_call: -; v_call: TRBV5-1; clone_size: few; cdr3_nt: TGCGCCAGCAGCTTGAATCCAGGCCAAGAGACCCAGTACTTC; cdr3_aa: CASSLNPGQETQYF
j_call: TRBJ1-2; d_call: TRBD1; v_call: TRBV30; clone_size: -; cdr3_nt: TGTGCCTGGGCCTCAGGGGGCCGTGGCTACACCTTC; cdr3_aa: CAWASGGRGYTF
j_call: TRBJ1-1; d_call: TRBD1; v_call: TRBV6-6; clone_size: -; cdr3_nt: TGTGCCAGCAGTGCACAGGGGAAAGCTTTCTTT; cdr3_aa: CASSAQGKAFF
j_call: TRBJ1-1; d_call: -; v_call: TRBV3-1/TRBV3-2; clone_size: -; cdr3_nt: TGTGCCAGCAGCCAACTCAACCACATCACTGAAGCTTTCTTT; cdr3_aa: CASSQLNHITEAFF
j_call: TRBJ2-4; d_call: TRBD1; v_call: TRBV18; clone_size: -; cdr3_nt: TGTGCCAGCTCACCAGCCGGACAGGGAGGACTAGCCAAAAACATTCAGTACTTC; cdr3_aa: CASSPAGQGGLAKNIQYF
j_call: TRBJ1-1; d_call: -; v_call: TRBV19; clone_size: -; cdr3_nt: TGTGCCAGTATTGTGGGGGGGTTAGGGAACACTGAAGCTTTCTTT; cdr3_aa: CASIVGGLGNTEAFF
j_call: TRBJ2-1; d_call: -; v_call: TRBV7-9; clone_size: -; cdr3_nt: TGTGCCAGCAGCTCGCGGGGACTCCACCCTGGGGACAATGAGCAGTTCTTC; cdr3_aa: CASSSRGLHPGDNEQFF
j_call: TRBJ2-1; d_call: TRBD1; v_call: TRBV14; clone_size: -; cdr3_nt: TGTGCCAGCAGCCCGGGACAGGGGTGGTCCTACAATGAGCAGTTCTTC; cdr3_aa: CASSPGQGWSYNEQFF
j_call: TRBJ1-5; d_call: TRBD1; v_call: TRBV7-2; clone_size: -; cdr3_nt: TGTGCCAGCAGCTTCGGACAGGGAGTTGGGCAGCCCCAGCATTTT; cdr3_aa: CASSFGQGVGQPQHF